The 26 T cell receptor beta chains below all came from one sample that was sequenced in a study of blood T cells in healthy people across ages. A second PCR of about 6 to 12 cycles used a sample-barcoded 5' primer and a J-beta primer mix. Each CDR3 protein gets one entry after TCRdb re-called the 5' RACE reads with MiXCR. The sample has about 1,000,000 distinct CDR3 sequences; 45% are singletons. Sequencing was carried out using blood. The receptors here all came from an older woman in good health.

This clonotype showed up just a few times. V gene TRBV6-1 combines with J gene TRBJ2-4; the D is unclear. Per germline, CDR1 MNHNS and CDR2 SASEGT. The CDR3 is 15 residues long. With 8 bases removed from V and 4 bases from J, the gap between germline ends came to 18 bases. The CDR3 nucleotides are TGTGCCAGCGGCGGCGTCGTTGGGCGAAAAAACATTCAGTACTTC. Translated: CASGGVVGRKNIQYF.

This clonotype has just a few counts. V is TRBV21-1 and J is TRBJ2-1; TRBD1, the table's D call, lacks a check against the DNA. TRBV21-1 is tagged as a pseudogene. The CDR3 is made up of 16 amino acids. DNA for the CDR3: TGTGCCAGCCCCTTGGGACAGAGGTTTTTAGTCGATGAGCAGTTCTTC. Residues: CASPLGQRFLVDEQFF.

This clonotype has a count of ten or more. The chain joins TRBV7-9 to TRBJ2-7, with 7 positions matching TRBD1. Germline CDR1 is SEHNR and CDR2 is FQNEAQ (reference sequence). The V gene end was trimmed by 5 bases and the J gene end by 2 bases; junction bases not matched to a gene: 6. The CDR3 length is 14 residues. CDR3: CASSQSGQTYEQYF. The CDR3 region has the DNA TGTGCCAGCAGCCAATCGGGACAGACCTACGAGCAGTACTTC. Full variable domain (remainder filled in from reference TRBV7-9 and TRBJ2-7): DTGVSQNPRHKITKRGQNVTFRCDPISEHNRLYWYRQTLGQGPEFLTYFQNEAQLEKSRLLSDRFSAERPKGSFSTLEIQRTEQGDSAMYLCASSQSGQTYEQYFGPGTRLTVT.

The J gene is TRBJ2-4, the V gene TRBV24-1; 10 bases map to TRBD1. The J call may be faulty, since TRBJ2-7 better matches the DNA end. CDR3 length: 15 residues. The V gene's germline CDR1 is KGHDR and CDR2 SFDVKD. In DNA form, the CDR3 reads TGTGCCACCAGTGATCCCGGGACAGGGGCTGGCGAGCAGTACTTC. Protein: CATSDPGTGAGEQYF.

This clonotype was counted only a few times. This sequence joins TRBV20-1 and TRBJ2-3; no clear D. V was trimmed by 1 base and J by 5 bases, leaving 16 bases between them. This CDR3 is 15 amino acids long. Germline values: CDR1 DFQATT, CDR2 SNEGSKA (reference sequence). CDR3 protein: CSARVPGLTEDTQYF. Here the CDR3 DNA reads TGCAGTGCTAGAGTTCCGGGCCTGACTGAAGATACGCAGTATTTT.

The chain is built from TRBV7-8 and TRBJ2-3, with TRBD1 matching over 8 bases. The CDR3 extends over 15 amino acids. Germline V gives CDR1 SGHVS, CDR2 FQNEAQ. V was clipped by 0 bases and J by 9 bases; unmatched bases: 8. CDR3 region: CASSLANRGSDTQYF. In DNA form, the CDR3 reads TGTGCCAGCAGCTTAGCCAACAGGGGGTCGGACACGCAGTATTTT.

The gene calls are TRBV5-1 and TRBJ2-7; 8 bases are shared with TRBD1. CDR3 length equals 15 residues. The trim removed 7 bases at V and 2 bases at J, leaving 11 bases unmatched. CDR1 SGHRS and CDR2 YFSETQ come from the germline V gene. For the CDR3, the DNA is TGCGCCAGCGGCTCTGTCCGGGACAGGCCCTACGAGCAGTACTTC. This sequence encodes CASGSVRDRPYEQYF.

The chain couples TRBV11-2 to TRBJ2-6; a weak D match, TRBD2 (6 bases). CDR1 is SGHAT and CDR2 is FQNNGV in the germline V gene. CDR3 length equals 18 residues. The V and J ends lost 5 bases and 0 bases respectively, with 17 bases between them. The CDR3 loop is CASSNSPGVSSGANVLTF. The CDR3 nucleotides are TGTGCCAGCAGCAACTCCCCGGGGGTAAGCTCTGGGGCCAACGTCCTGACTTTC. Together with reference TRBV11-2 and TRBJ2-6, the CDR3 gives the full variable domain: EAGVAQSPRYKIIEKRQSVAFWCNPISGHATLYWYQQILGQGPKLLIQFQNNGVVDDSQLPKDRFSAERLKGVDSTLKIQPAKLEDSAVYLCASSNSPGVSSGANVLTFGAGSRLTVL.

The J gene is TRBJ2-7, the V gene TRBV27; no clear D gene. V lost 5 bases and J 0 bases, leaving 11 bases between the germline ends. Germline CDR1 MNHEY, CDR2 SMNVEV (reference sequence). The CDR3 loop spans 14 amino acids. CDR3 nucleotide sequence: TGTGCCAGCAGTGTCGGTCTCTACTCCTACGAGCAGTACTTC. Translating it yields CASSVGLYSYEQYF.

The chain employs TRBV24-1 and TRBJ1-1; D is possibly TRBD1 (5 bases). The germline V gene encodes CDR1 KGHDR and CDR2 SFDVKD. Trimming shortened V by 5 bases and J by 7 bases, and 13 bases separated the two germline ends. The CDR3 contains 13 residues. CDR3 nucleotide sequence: TGTGCCACCAGTGCGGGACCCGGAAATGAAGCTTTCTTT. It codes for CATSAGPGNEAFF.

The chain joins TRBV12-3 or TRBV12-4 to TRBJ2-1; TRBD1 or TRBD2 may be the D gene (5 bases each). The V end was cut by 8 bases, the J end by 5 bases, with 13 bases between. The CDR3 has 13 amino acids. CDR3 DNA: TGTGCCAGCGGCCCTGGGGGAAACAATGAGCAGTTCTTC. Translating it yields CASGPGGNNEQFF.

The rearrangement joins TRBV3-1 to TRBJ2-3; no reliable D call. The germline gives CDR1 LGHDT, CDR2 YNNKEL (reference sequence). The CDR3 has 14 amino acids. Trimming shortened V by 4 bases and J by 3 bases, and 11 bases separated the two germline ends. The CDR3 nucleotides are TGTGCCAGCAGCCCAGATACCTCAACAGATACGCAGTATTTT. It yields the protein CASSPDTSTDTQYF.

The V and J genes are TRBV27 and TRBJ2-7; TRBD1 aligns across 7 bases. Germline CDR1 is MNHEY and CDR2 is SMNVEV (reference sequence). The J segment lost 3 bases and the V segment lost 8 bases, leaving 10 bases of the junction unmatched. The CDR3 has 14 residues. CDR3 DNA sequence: TGTGCCAGCGGTAGACAGGGAGAAAACTACGAGCAGTACTTC. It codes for CASGRQGENYEQYF.

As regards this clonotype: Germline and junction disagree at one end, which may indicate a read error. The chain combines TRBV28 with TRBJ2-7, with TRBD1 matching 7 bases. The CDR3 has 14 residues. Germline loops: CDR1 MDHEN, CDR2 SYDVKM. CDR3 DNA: TGTGCCGGCAGCGTGCAGGGGACAGCCTACGAGCAGTACTTC. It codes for CAGSVQGTAYEQYF.

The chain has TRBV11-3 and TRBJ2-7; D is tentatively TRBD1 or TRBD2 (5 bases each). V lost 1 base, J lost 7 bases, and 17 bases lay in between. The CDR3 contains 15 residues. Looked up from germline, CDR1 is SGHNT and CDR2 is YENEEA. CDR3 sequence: CASSLVGELGVEQYF. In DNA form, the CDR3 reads TGTGCCAGCAGCTTAGTGGGGGAGCTGGGAGTGGAGCAGTACTTC.

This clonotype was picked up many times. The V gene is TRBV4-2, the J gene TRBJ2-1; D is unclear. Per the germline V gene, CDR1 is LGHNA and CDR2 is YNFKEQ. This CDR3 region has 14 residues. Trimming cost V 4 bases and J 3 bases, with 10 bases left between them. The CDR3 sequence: CASSPDQDYNEQFF. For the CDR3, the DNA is TGTGCCAGCAGCCCGGACCAGGACTACAATGAGCAGTTCTTC.

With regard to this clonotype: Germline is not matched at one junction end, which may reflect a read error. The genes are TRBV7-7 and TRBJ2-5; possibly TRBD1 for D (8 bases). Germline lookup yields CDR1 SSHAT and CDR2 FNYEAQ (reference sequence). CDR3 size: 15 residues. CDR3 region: CACSRDRGGEETQYF. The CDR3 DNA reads TGTGCCTGCAGCAGAGACAGGGGAGGGGAAGAGACCCAGTACTTC.

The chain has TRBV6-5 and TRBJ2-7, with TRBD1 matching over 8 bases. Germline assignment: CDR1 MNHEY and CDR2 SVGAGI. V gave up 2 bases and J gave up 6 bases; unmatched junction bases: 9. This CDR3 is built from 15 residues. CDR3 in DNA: TGTGCCAGCAGTTACCAGGGGGCGCAATCTGTCGAGCAGTACTTC. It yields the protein CASSYQGAQSVEQYF.

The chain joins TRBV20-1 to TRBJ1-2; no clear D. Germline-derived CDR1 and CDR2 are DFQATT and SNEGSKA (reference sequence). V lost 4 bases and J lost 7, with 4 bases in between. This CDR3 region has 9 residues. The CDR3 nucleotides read TGCAGTGCTACCCCTGGCTACACCTTC. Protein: CSATPGYTF.

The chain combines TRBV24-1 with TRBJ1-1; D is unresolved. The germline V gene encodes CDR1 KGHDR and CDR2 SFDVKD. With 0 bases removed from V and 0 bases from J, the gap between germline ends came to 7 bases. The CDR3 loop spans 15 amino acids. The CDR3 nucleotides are TGTGCCACCAGTGATTTGAAGGGATTGAACACTGAAGCTTTCTTT. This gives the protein CATSDLKGLNTEAFF.

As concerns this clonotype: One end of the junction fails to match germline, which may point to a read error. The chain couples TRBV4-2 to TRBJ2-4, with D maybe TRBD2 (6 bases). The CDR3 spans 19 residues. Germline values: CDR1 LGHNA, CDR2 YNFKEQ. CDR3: CASSQDPLAGLSAKNTQYF. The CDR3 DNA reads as TGTGCCAGCAGCCAAGATCCCCTGGCGGGGTTAAGCGCCAAAAACACTCAGTACTTC.

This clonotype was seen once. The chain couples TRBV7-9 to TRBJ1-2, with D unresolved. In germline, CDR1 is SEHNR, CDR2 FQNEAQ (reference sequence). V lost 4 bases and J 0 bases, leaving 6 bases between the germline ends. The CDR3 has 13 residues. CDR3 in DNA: TGTGCCAGCAGCTGGCACCCTAACTATGGCTACACCTTC. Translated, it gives CASSWHPNYGYTF. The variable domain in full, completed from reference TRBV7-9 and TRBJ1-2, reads DTGVSQNPRHKITKRGQNVTFRCDPISEHNRLYWYRQTLGQGPEFLTYFQNEAQLEKSRLLSDRFSAERPKGSFSTLEIQRTEQGDSAMYLCASSWHPNYGYTFGSGTRLTVV.

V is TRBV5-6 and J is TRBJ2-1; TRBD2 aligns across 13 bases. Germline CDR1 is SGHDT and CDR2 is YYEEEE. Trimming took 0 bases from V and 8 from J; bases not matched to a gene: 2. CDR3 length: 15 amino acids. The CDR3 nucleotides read TGTGCCAGCAGCTTGGCACTAGCGGGAGGGCATGAGCAGTTCTTC. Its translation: CASSLALAGGHEQFF.

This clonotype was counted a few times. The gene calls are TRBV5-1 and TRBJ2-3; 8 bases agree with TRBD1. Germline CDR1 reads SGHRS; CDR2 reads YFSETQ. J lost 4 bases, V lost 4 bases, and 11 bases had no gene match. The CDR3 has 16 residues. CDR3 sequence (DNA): TGCGCCAGCAGCCGCCGAGCAGGGGGCGAGCCAGATACGCAGTATTTT. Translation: CASSRRAGGEPDTQYF.

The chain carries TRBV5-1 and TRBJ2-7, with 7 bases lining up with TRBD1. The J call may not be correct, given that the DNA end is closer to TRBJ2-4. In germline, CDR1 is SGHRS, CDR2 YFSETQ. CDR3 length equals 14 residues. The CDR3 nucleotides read TGCGCCAGCAGCCCCGACAGGGAGAGGGGCATTCAGTACTTC. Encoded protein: CASSPDRERGIQYF.

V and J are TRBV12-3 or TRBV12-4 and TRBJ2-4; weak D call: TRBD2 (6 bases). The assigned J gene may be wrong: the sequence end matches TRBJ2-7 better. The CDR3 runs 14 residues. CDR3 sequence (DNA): TGTGCCAGCACCAAGGGGACTTTAACCGACGAGCAGTACTTC. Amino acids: CASTKGTLTDEQYF.